The rows below give T cell receptor beta chains drawn from one sample of a study of CD8 T cells in Susac syndrome. MiXCR was run by TCRdb on the immunoSEQ multiplex PCR reads, yielding one entry per CDR3 protein. The sample has about 150,000 distinct CDR3 sequences; approximately 95% are singletons. Input material: CD4+ T cells from PBMCs. These receptors were obtained from a human donor with Susac syndrome. CDR3s include the opening cysteine and the closing phenylalanine or tryptophan. Each record gives: clone size, D gene, J gene, V gene, CDR3 DNA, CDR3 protein. A D gene is named only where the DNA matches it firmly. Not every row has a clone size; where given, it reads once, few, many or a size class.

- TRBD1 TRBJ2-7 TRBV7-2 TGTGCCAGTACTAACCGGGACAGGGTGCGCGAGCAGTACTTC CASTNRDRVREQYF
once - TRBJ2-3 TRBV20-1 TGCAGTGCTAGGCCGATAGGGCACACAGATACGCAGTATTTT CSARPIGHTDTQYF
- TRBD2 TRBJ2-7 TRBV20-1 TGCAGTGCTAGAGTCCCAGCGGGGGGAAGCTCCTACGAGCAGTACTTC CSARVPAGGSSYEQYF
- - TRBJ1-2 TRBV7-8 TGTGCCAGCAGCTTAGCGGTAGGGTTCGGTGGCTACACCTTC CASSLAVGFGGYTF
- - TRBJ2-5 TRBV5-6 TGTGCCAGCAGCTTGTCTGGGGGTAGAGGCCAAGAGACCCAGTACTTC CASSLSGGRGQETQYF
- - TRBJ2-1 TRBV19 TGTGCCAGTAGCCTTCTAGCGATCCGCTCCTACAATGAGCAGTTCTTC CASSLLAIRSYNEQFF
- TRBD1 TRBJ1-5 TRBV11-2 TGTGCCAGCAGCCCCGACAGGGCTCGCAATCAGCCCCAGCATTTT CASSPDRARNQPQHF
- - TRBJ2-2 TRBV9 TGTGCCAGCAGCGTGTTCGGCACCGGGGAGCTGTTTTTT CASSVFGTGELFF
once - TRBJ1-1 TRBV11-2 TGTGCCAGCACCATGACTGACGGGGGTCACACTGAAGCTTTCTTT CASTMTDGGHTEAFF
- - TRBJ2-3 TRBV5-6 TGTGCCAGCAGATCGGACCAGCCTCGGGGAGATACGCAGTATTTT CASRSDQPRGDTQYF
- TRBD1 TRBJ2-2 TRBV15 TGTGCCACCAGCTATGACAGGGCGACCGGGGAGCTGTTTTTT CATSYDRATGELFF
- TRBD1 TRBJ1-1 TRBV7-9 TGTGCCAGCAGCCATCCGGGACAGGGATTTATGAACACTGAAGCTTTCTTT CASSHPGQGFMNTEAFF
- - TRBJ2-7 TRBV6-6 TGTGCCAGCAGTTCCCTCAGACCCTACGAGCAGTACTTC CASSSLRPYEQYF
- - TRBJ2-5 TRBV15 TGTGCCACCAGCAGGACAATAAGAGAGACCCAGTACTTC CATSRTIRETQYF
- TRBD1 TRBJ2-7 TRBV10-3 TGTGCCATCAGCCCACAGGGGGCCTACGAGCAGTACTTC CAISPQGAYEQYF
- TRBD2 TRBJ2-1 TRBV5-4 TGTGCCAGCAGCAACTTCGGAGCGGGGGGTTACAATGAGCAGTTCTTC CASSNFGAGGYNEQFF
- TRBD1 TRBJ1-2 TRBV6-1 TGTGCCAGCAGTGAGTCTTGGGACAGGCCCTATGGCTACACCTTC CASSESWDRPYGYTF
- - TRBJ1-2 TRBV6-5 TGTGCCAGCAGTTATGGGGGGGAGAATGGCTACACCTTC CASSYGGENGYTF
- TRBD2 TRBJ2-3 TRBV10-3 TGTGCCATCAGTGATACTGGGCGGGAGACAGATACGCAGTATTTT CAISDTGRETDTQYF
- TRBD1 TRBJ1-1 TRBV2 TGTGCCAGCAGCGTCGGACAGGGGAACACTGAAGCTTTCTTT CASSVGQGNTEAFF
- - TRBJ1-5 TRBV6-6 TGTGCCAGCAGTAAGGACAGCCCCGCGAGCAATCAGCCCCAGCATTTT CASSKDSPASNQPQHF
once TRBD1 TRBJ2-1 TRBV18 TGTGCCAGCTCACAACCGGGACAGGCCTCAAAAGGGTTCTTC CASSQPGQASKGFF
- TRBD1 TRBJ1-2 TRBV20-1 TGCAGTGCTTACCACCGGGACAGGGGGCTCTATAGTGGCTACACCTTC CSAYHRDRGLYSGYTF
- - TRBJ1-2 TRBV18 TGTGCCAGCTCTCGACGCCCAGGGGACATATCTAACTATGGCTACACCTTC CASSRRPGDISNYGYTF
- TRBD2 TRBJ2-3 TRBV7-9 TGTGCCAGCAGCTCACTGAGGACTAGCGGGAATACAGATACGCAGTATTTT CASSSLRTSGNTDTQYF
- - TRBJ2-5 TRBV11-2 TGTGCCAGCACCTTGGGAGAGACCCAGTACTTC CASTLGETQYF
- - TRBJ2-7 TRBV10-3 TGTGCCATCAAAGTCCCCGGTTCCTACGAGCAGTACTTC CAIKVPGSYEQYF
- TRBD2 TRBJ2-1 TRBV4-1 TGCGCCAGCAGCCAAGAAAGGCTGCTAGCGGGGGCTCACAATGAGCAGTTCTTC CASSQERLLAGAHNEQFF
- - TRBJ2-7 TRBV7-3 TGTGCCAGCAGCTCCCAATGGGGCGAGGGATTTGAGCAGTACTTC CASSSQWGEGFEQYF
- - TRBJ2-7 TRBV29-1 TGCAGCGTTGAAAATGGTAGCGGCAGGGTCTACGAGCAGTACTTC CSVENGSGRVYEQYF
- - TRBJ2-6 TRBV20-1 TGCAGTGCTAGAGTTTCCCGCTCGGCTGGGGCCAACGTCCTGACTTTC CSARVSRSAGANVLTF
- - TRBJ1-1 TRBV20-1 TGCAGTGCTTTCCTTGGGGAGAGGAACACTGAAGCTTTCTTT CSAFLGERNTEAFF
- - TRBJ2-5 TRBV5-1 TGTGCCAGCAGCTTAGACCGGGGAGAGACCCAGTACTTC CASSLDRGETQYF
- - TRBJ2-5 TRBV3-1 TGTGCCAGCAGCCAAGATCTGAAGGGAGAGACCCAGTACTTC CASSQDLKGETQYF
- TRBD1 TRBJ1-1 TRBV20-1 TGCAGTGCTAGAGGAGACAGGGGGGACACTGAAGCTTTCTTT CSARGDRGDTEAFF
- - TRBJ2-5 TRBV25-1 TGTGCCAGCAGTGAAGGGGGGGGCGTGAGTGGACTTGGAGAGACCCAGTACTTC CASSEGGGVSGLGETQYF
- TRBD2 TRBJ2-3 TRBV9 TGTGCCAGCAGCGTAGGAAGCGGGGACGCTCCAGATACGCAGTATTTT CASSVGSGDAPDTQYF
few TRBD1 TRBJ2-7 TRBV29-1 TGCAGCGTGGGACAGGCCTCCTACGAGCAGTACTTC CSVGQASYEQYF
once - TRBJ1-2 TRBV29-1 TGCAGCGTTTCAGACAGCCAGTATGGCTACACCTTC CSVSDSQYGYTF
- - TRBJ2-7 TRBV28 TGTGCCAGCACTCTCTCCCTCAGCTCCTACGAGCAGTACTTC CASTLSLSSYEQYF
- TRBD1 TRBJ1-2 TRBV2 TGTGCCAGCAGGGCAGACAGGGGGGGTACCTATGGCTACACCTTC CASRADRGGTYGYTF
- - TRBJ2-5 TRBV12-3/TRBV12-4 TGTGCCAGCAGTTTTCGGGAACTACGGCAGGAGACCCAGTACTTC CASSFRELRQETQYF
- TRBD2 TRBJ2-1 TRBV6-5 TGTGCCAGCAGTTACCGGGCAAGACTAGCCAATGAGCAGTTCTTC CASSYRARLANEQFF
- TRBD2 TRBJ2-1 TRBV11-2 TGTGCCAGCAGCTTCGTAGCGGGAGGGCGGCACAATGAGCAGTTCTTC CASSFVAGGRHNEQFF
- - TRBJ2-3 TRBV21-1 TGTGCCAGCAGCAACCAGGGGGCGGATACGCAGTATTTT CASSNQGADTQYF